This TCR beta chain was identified in a study of T cell changes during pregnancy in multiple sclerosis (dated by TCRdb to the late 2010s). For context, the study as a whole: The study looked at changes in the T cell repertoire across pregnancy in women with multiple sclerosis.

The library was produced with the immunoSEQ multiplex PCR assay. This is the immuneACCESS table as TCRdb keeps it, with only in-frame sequences that have V and J called. A part of the clones is gone; compared with another copy, unresolved V genes explain less than half, and the rest is unexplained. This sample has approximately 100,000 clones in its table, and around 92% of those were observed once. In total, the top ten clones hold roughly 3% of the sample. About this clone: The clone's antigen remains unknown. It has no much larger one-base neighbor in the sample; base qualities were not kept.

The clonotype comes from a female donor with multiple sclerosis, enrolled in a pregnancy study. The sample here was peripheral blood, taken in the second trimester of pregnancy.

The nucleotide sequence reads TGCGCCAGCTCTAGCGGGAGCTACGAGCAGTACTTC. This gives the protein CASSSGSYEQYF. The chain is assembled from TRBV5-1 and TRBJ2-7; TRBD2 agrees with 10 junctional bases. V loses 7 bases at its end and J loses 3 bases; junction bases beyond the gene matches: 1. The germline V gene encodes CDR1 SGHRS and CDR2 YFSETQ. From cysteine to phenylalanine, the CDR3 is 12 amino acids long. Solely the CDR3 DNA is kept, with 36 bases framed from the first base.